The clone carrying this T cell receptor beta chain was recorded at least ten times. The authors amplified TCR beta CDR3 regions, and they did so from RNA transcripts for repertoire sequencing. The workflow started with a first-round RT-PCR run with HTBI primers and then moved on to a second-round multiplex PCR. TCRdb called the multiplex PCR reads again in MiXCR, with one record for every CDR3 protein. The sample lists about 400,000 distinct CDR3 sequences, about 17% occurring once. The data were obtained in a study of Graves' ophthalmopathy and Graves' hyperthyroidism. Per the germline V gene, CDR1 is MNHEY and CDR2 is SVGEGT. V lost 6 bases, J lost 3 bases, and 8 bases lay in between. The CDR3 has 12 residues.

The sample comprised peripheral blood. This receptor was taken from a woman aged 18 to 35 with Graves' ophthalmopathy. The chain joins TRBV6-2 or TRBV6-3 to TRBJ2-5; no definite D call. The CDR3 is CASSHHKETQYF. DNA of the CDR3: TGTGCCAGCAGCCACCACAAAGAGACCCAGTACTTC.